Listed below are T cell receptor beta chains from one sample, sequenced in a study of cytomegalovirus exposure and HLA in healthy donors. Sequencing used immunoSEQ multiplex PCR; TCRdb keeps in-frame clones, though not all of them. This table has roughly 330,000 clones, about 85% appearing once. The sample taken for sequencing was PBMCs. The receptors originated from a woman aged 25 to 39 in good health and CMV-seropositive. The CDR3 runs from the conserved cysteine through the conserved F or W. Each record gives: J gene, D gene, V gene, clone size, CDR3 DNA, CDR3 protein. D genes are given only for firm matches. The listing skips clone size in some rows; elsewhere it reads once, few, many or a size class.

j_gene: TRBJ1-1
d_gene: .
v_gene: TRBV7-9
abundance: .
CDR3nt: TGTGCCAGCAGCTTATCTCGGTCGGGCGAAAACACTGAAGCTTTCTTT
CDR3aa: CASSLSRSGENTEAFF

j_gene: TRBJ2-5
d_gene: .
v_gene: TRBV27
abundance: .
CDR3nt: TGTGCCAGCAGTTTATCATCCACAGAGGGGGAGACCCAGTACTTC
CDR3aa: CASSLSSTEGETQYF

j_gene: TRBJ2-7
d_gene: .
v_gene: TRBV6-1
abundance: once
CDR3nt: TGTGCCAGCAGTGACCGGGACACCTACGTCGAGCAGTACTTC
CDR3aa: CASSDRDTYVEQYF

j_gene: TRBJ2-7
d_gene: .
v_gene: TRBV7-9
abundance: .
CDR3nt: TGTGCCAGCAGCTTACCCGGGGGTAGGTCCTACGAGCAGTACTTC
CDR3aa: CASSLPGGRSYEQYF

j_gene: TRBJ1-2
d_gene: .
v_gene: TRBV27
abundance: .
CDR3nt: TGTGCCAGCAGGGGAGGGGACACAAACTATGGCTACACCTTC
CDR3aa: CASRGGDTNYGYTF

j_gene: TRBJ1-1
d_gene: .
v_gene: TRBV12-5
abundance: .
CDR3nt: TGTGCTAGTGGTGGGGGCGGTGGCTGGCTGAACACTGAAGCTTTCTTT
CDR3aa: CASGGGGGWLNTEAFF

j_gene: TRBJ2-1
d_gene: .
v_gene: TRBV4-2
abundance: .
CDR3nt: TGTGCCAGCAGCCAAGATCGGACTCCTAGGGAATACAATGAGCAGTTCTTC
CDR3aa: CASSQDRTPREYNEQFF

j_gene: TRBJ2-3
d_gene: .
v_gene: TRBV27
abundance: once
CDR3nt: TGTGCCAGCAGCCCCGTGCCCTCTAGGGGAACGGGAGATACGCAGTATTTT
CDR3aa: CASSPVPSRGTGDTQYF

j_gene: TRBJ1-4
d_gene: .
v_gene: TRBV6-5
abundance: .
CDR3nt: TGTGCCAGCAGTTACGGGGGCAATGTCGAAAAACTGTTTTTT
CDR3aa: CASSYGGNVEKLFF

j_gene: TRBJ1-2
d_gene: .
v_gene: TRBV5-4
abundance: .
CDR3nt: TGTGCCAGCAGTTTAGGGGGTGGATATGGCTACACCTTC
CDR3aa: CASSLGGGYGYTF

j_gene: TRBJ1-2
d_gene: .
v_gene: TRBV6-5
abundance: .
CDR3nt: TGTGCCAGCAGTTACTCGAATTCAGGGGATGGCTACACCTTC
CDR3aa: CASSYSNSGDGYTF

j_gene: TRBJ1-3
d_gene: .
v_gene: TRBV28
abundance: .
CDR3nt: TGTGCCAGCAGTTTACAGGTTGGAAACACCATATATTTT
CDR3aa: CASSLQVGNTIYF

j_gene: TRBJ2-2
d_gene: TRBD2
v_gene: TRBV7-6
abundance: .
CDR3nt: TGTGCCAGCAGCGGGACCGGGACTAGCGGGGGGGCTCTATGGACCGGGGAGCTGTTTTTT
CDR3aa: CASSGTGTSGGALWTGELFF

j_gene: TRBJ2-1
d_gene: .
v_gene: TRBV9
abundance: .
CDR3nt: TGTGCCAGCAGCGTAGCTAGGGGGTACAATGAGCAGTTCTTC
CDR3aa: CASSVARGYNEQFF